This T cell receptor beta chain was recovered during a study of tumor and adjacent non-tumor tissue in lung cancer. General observations from the study: Tumor TCR diversity, when higher, was linked to shorter survival. In normal lung, the top 100 clones were significantly more dominant than in tumor.

This sample's RNA came from whole unsorted tissue. This non-tumor lung sample came from over 3 cm beyond the tumor edge. Worth noting for this clonotype: What it binds is unknown. One base away lies a much larger clone, so this may be a sequencing read error.

TCRbeta libraries were built with three rounds of nested PCR, modified from ARM-PCR. Via MiXCR, TCRdb re-called the multiplex PCR reads, giving one row per CDR3 protein. The data show around 80,000 distinct CDR3 sequences, 80% to 90% seen once. CDR1 and CDR2 (germline): MDHEN, SYDVKM. The CDR3 loop spans 14 amino acids. V gave up 2 bases and J gave up 10 bases, with 14 bases separating them. The genes are TRBV28 and TRBJ1-4, with a tentative D call TRBD1 (5 bases). Sequenced sample: distant non-tumor lung tissue. The source of this sequence is a man aged 55 to 70 with non-small cell lung cancer. Here the CDR3 DNA reads TGTGCCAGCAGTTTACGGGGAAGGGGCGGAAAACTGTTTTTT. Residues: CASSLRGRGGKLFF. Full variable domain (outside the CDR3, taken from reference TRBV28 and TRBJ1-4): DVKVTQSSRYLVKRTGEKVFLECVQDMDHENMFWYRQDPGLGLRLIYFSYDVKMKEKGDIPEGYSVSREKKERFSLILESASTNQTSMYLCASSLRGRGGKLFFGSGTQLSVL.